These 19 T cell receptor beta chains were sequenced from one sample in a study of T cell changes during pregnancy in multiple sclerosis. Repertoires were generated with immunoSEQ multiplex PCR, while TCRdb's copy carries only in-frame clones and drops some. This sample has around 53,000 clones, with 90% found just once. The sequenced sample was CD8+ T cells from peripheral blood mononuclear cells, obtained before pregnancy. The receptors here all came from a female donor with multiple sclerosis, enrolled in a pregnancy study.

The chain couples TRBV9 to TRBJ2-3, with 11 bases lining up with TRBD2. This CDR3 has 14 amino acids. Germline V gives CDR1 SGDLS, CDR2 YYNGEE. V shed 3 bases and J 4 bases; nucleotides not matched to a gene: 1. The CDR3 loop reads CASSDSGGADTQYF. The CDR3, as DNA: TGTGCCAGCAGCGATAGCGGGGGGGCAGATACGCAGTATTTT.

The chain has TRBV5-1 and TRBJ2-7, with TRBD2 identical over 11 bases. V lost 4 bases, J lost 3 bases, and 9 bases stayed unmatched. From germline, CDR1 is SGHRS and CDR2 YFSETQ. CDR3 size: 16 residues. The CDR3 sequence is CASSPYSGTSGYEQYF. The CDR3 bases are TGCGCCAGCAGCCCCTACTCCGGGACTAGCGGCTACGAGCAGTACTTC. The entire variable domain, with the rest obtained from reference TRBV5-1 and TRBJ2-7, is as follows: KAGVTQTPRYLIKTRGQQVTLSCSPISGHRSVSWYQQTPGQGLQFLFEYFSETQRNKGNFPGRFSGRQFSNSRSEMNVSTLELGDSALYLCASSPYSGTSGYEQYFGPGTRLTVT.

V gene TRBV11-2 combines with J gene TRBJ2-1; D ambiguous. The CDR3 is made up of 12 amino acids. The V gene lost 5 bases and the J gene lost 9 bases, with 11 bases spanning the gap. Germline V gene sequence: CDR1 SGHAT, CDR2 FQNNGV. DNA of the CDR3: TGTGCCAGCAGCCCATCATCCGGTGAGCAGTTCTTC. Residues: CASSPSSGEQFF.

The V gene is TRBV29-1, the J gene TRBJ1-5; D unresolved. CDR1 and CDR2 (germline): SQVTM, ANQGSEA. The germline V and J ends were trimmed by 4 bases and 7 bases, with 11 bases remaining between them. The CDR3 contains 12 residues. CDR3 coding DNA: TGCAGCGTTGTGGCAGGCGGGCAGCCCCAGCATTTT. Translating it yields CSVVAGGQPQHF.

The chain's CDR3 is CASSLQTGPNTEAFF. Here the CDR3 DNA reads TGTGCCAGCAGCTTACAAACAGGGCCGAACACTGAAGCTTTCTTT. This chain connects TRBV7-9 to TRBJ1-1; tentatively, D is TRBD1 (6 bases). Per the germline V gene, CDR1 is SEHNR and CDR2 is FQNEAQ (reference sequence). V was shortened by 2 bases and J by 1 base, with 11 bases between the two germline ends. There are 15 residues in the CDR3. The full variable domain, its missing parts supplied by reference TRBV7-9 and TRBJ1-1, is DTGVSQNPRHKITKRGQNVTFRCDPISEHNRLYWYRQTLGQGPEFLTYFQNEAQLEKSRLLSDRFSAERPKGSFSTLEIQRTEQGDSAMYLCASSLQTGPNTEAFFGQGTRLTVV.

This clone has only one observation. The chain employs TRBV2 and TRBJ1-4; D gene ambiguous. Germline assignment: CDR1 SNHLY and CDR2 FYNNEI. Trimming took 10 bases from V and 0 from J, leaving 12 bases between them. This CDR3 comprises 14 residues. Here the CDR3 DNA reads TGTGCCACCCTGGAGGATGCAACTAATGAAAAACTGTTTTTT. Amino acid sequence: CATLEDATNEKLFF.

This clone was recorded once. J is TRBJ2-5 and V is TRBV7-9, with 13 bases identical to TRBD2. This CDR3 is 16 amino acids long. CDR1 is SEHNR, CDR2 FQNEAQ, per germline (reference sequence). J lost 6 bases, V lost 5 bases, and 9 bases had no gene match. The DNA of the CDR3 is TGTGCCAGCAGCACTGAACTAGCGGGGGGGCATCAGACCCAGTACTTC. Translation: CASSTELAGGHQTQYF.

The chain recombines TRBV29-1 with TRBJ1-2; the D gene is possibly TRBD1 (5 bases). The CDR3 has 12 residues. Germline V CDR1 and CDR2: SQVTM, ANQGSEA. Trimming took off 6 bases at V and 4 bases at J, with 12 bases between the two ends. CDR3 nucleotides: TGCAGCGTCCCGACAGCAGTCTATGGCTACACCTTC. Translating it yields CSVPTAVYGYTF.

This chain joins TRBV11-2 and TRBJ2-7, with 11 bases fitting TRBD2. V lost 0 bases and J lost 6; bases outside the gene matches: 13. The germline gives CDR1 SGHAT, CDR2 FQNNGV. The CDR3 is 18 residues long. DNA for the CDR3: TGTGCCAGCAGCTTAGAACTTAGCGGGGGGGCCAATCTAATCGAGCAGTACTTC. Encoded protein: CASSLELSGGANLIEQYF.

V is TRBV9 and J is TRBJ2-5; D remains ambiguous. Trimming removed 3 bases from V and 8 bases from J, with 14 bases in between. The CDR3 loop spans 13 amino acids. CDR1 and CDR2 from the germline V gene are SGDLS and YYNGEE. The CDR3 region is CASSALRSETQYF. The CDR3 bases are TGTGCCAGCAGCGCCCTTCGAAGCGAAACCCAGTACTTC.

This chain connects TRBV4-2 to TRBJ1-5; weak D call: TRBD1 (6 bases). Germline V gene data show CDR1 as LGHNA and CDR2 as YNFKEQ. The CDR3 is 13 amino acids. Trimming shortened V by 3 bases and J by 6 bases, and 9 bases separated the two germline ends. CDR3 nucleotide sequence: TGTGCCAGCAGCCAGGGGGCCGGTCAGCCCCAGCATTTT. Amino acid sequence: CASSQGAGQPQHF.

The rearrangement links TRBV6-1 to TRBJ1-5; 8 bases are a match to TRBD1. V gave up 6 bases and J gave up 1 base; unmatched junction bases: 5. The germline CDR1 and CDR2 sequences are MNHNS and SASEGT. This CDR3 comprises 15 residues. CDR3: CASRPGGGSNQPQHF. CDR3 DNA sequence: TGTGCCAGCAGACCAGGGGGCGGGAGCAATCAGCCCCAGCATTTT.

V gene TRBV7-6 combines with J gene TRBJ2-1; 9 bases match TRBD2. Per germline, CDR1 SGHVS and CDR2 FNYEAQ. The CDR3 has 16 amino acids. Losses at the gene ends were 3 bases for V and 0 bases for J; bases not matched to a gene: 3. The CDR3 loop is CASSLRGGRSYNEQFF. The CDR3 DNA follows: TGTGCCAGCAGCTTGCGGGGGGGCCGCTCCTACAATGAGCAGTTCTTC.

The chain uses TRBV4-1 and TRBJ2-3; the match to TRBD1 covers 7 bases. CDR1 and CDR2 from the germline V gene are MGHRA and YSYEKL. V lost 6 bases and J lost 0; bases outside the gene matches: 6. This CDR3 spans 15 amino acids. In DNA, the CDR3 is TGCGCCAGCAGTACCACAGGGGTGAGCACAGATACGCAGTATTTT. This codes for CASSTTGVSTDTQYF.

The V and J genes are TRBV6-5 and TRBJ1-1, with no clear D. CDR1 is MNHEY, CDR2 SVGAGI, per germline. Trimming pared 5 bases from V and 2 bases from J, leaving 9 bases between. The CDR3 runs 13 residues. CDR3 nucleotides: TGTGCCAGCAGTGATGAGGCTAACACTGAAGCTTTCTTT. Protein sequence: CASSDEANTEAFF.

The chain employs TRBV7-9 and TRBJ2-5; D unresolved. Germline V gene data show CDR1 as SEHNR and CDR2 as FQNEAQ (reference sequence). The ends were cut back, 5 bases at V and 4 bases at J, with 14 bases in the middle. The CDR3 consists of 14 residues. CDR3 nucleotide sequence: TGTGCCAGCAGCCCCCGCGCCTTACCAGAGACCCAGTACTTC. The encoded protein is CASSPRALPETQYF.

The CDR3 loop reads CASSYTGTGYEQYF. The CDR3 nucleotides are TGTGCCAGCAGTTACACGGGGACAGGGTACGAGCAGTACTTC. J is TRBJ2-5 and V is TRBV6-5; 9 nucleotides align to TRBD1. The J call could be wrong; TRBJ2-7 is a better fit for the DNA end. There are 14 residues in the CDR3. Germline values: CDR1 MNHEY, CDR2 SVGAGI.

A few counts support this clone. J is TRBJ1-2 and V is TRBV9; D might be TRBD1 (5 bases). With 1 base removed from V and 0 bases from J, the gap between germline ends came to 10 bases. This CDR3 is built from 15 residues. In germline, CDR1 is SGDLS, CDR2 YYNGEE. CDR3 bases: TGTGCCAGCAGCGTACAACAGACAGCTAACTATGGCTACACCTTC. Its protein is CASSVQQTANYGYTF. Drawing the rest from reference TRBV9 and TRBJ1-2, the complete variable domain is DSGVTQTPKHLITATGQRVTLRCSPRSGDLSVYWYQQSLDQGLQFLIQYYNGEERAKGNILERFSAQQFPDLHSELNLSSLELGDSALYFCASSVQQTANYGYTFGSGTRLTVV.

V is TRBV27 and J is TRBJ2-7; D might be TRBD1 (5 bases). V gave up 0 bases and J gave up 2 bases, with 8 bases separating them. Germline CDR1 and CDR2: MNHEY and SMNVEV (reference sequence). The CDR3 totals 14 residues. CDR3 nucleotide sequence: TGTGCCAGCAGTTTATCAGGGGTCGCCTACGAGCAGTACTTC. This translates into CASSLSGVAYEQYF.